The 13 T cell receptor beta chains listed next were all sequenced from one sample in a study of tumor-infiltrating lymphocytes in primary liver carcinoma. Starting material for RNA and DNA co-extraction consisted of roughly 17-31 mg of unsorted bulk tissue. From about 530 ng total RNA, TCR beta cDNA was generated with a primer in the constant region. Modified slightly, ARM-PCR produced TCR beta libraries over three nested multiplex PCR rounds. TRBV1-TRBV30 forward and Cbeta reverse primers drove the first two approximately 10-cycle rounds. TCRdb used MiXCR to reprocess the multiplex PCR reads, holding one entry per CDR3 protein. There are more than 95,000 distinct CDR3 sequences in the sample; 55% to 75% occur only once, and 8.4% lies in the top ten. Sequencing used liver tumor tissue from sampling region 3. Regarding subset: tumor region T3, left-lateral pole. The source is a woman aged 55-69 years with primary liver carcinoma and hepatitis B virus infection.

Ten or more counts support this clonotype. The chain recombines TRBV6-2 or TRBV6-3 with TRBJ2-7; 10 nucleotides match TRBD2. The CDR3 consists of 15 residues. Germline V CDR1 and CDR2: MNHEY, SVGEGT. V lost 7 bases to trimming and J lost 1 base; unmatched junction nucleotides: 7. In nucleotides, the CDR3 is TGTGCCAGCAACTTAGCGGGAGGCAGGTCCTACGAGCAGTACTTC. This gives the protein CASNLAGGRSYEQYF.

Worth noting for this clonotype: Given the absence of the conserved phenylalanine or tryptophan at the CDR3 end, a read error is likely. The chain uses TRBV6-6 and TRBJ2-5; unclear D gene. The CDR3 runs 12 residues. Germline assignment: CDR1 MNHNY and CDR2 SVGAGI (reference sequence). The CDR3 DNA reads as TGTGCCGGCAGTTACTCCAGAGAGACCCAGTACATC. Translation gives CAGSYSRETQYI.

In regard to this clonotype: An end of the junction differs from the germline gene, which may be a read error. The chain links TRBV7-7 to TRBJ2-5; D not certain. Looked up from germline, CDR1 is SSHAT and CDR2 is FNYEAQ (reference sequence). The CDR3 sequence is 13 residues long. The DNA for the CDR3 is TGTGCTAGCAGCTTAACCCTTCAAGAGACCCAGTACTTC. It is translated as CASSLTLQETQYF.

To note about this clonotype: A read error may be the cause here, since a much bigger clone is one base away. The genes are TRBV5-6 and TRBJ1-3, with no clear D. Trimming shortened V by 3 bases and J by 0 bases, and 13 bases separated the two germline ends. Germline lookup yields CDR1 SGHDT and CDR2 YYEEEE. There are 16 residues in the CDR3. CDR3 residues: CASSWEAGSSGNTIYF. DNA of the CDR3: TGTGCCAGCAGCTGGGAAGCAGGTAGCTCTGGAAACACCATATATTTT.

In regard to this clonotype: A much larger clone lies one base from this, so it may be a read error. The V call is TRBV30, the J call TRBJ1-6, with a possible D match to TRBD1 (5 bases). There are 13 residues in the CDR3. CDR1 GTSNPN and CDR2 SVGIG come from the germline V gene (reference sequence). The CDR3 nucleotides are TGTGCCTGGAGGGGACGGGTTGATTCACTCCTCCACTTT. As protein: CAWRGRVDSLLHF.

This clonotype was observed at least ten times. The chain recombines TRBV28 with TRBJ1-6; D remains ambiguous. Germline V gene lookup returns CDR1 MDHEN and CDR2 SYDVKM. This CDR3 has 12 residues. Between the trimmed V and J ends, which lost 3 bases and 13 bases, there was a span of 10 bases. The CDR3: CASSFVAKPLHF. Here the CDR3 DNA reads TGTGCCAGCAGTTTCGTCGCAAAGCCCCTCCACTTT.

This clonotype was detected many times. The rearrangement uses TRBV10-3 and TRBJ2-7; D gene uncertain. V dropped 4 bases and J dropped 0 bases, with 10 bases sitting between them. Germline lookup yields CDR1 ENHRY and CDR2 SYGVKD. CDR3 length equals 14 residues. CDR3 amino acids: CAISVAESSYEQYF. The CDR3 nucleotides read TGTGCCATCAGTGTGGCTGAGAGCTCCTACGAGCAGTACTTC.

Worth noting for this clonotype: This clone may be a read error of a much larger clone one base away. The CDR3 nucleotides are TGTGCCAGCAGCTGGATTACCAACAACAATGAGCAGTTCTTC. Translated: CASSWITNNNEQFF. This chain links TRBV5-5 with TRBJ2-1; D gene unclear. This CDR3 has 14 amino acids. V dropped 3 bases and J dropped 5 bases, with 12 bases sitting between them. Germline V gene lookup returns CDR1 SGHKS and CDR2 YYEKEE (reference sequence).

A note on this clonotype: One base away lies a much larger clone, so this may be a sequencing read error. The V and J genes are TRBV5-4 and TRBJ2-2; 14 nucleotides align to TRBD2. This CDR3 is 17 amino acids long. CDR1 SGHNT and CDR2 YYREEE come from the germline V gene (reference sequence). The CDR3 spells CVSSLFGTSGRTGELFF. DNA for the CDR3: TGTGTCAGCAGCTTGTTCGGGACTAGCGGGAGAACCGGGGAGCTGTTTTTT. The complete variable domain, with remaining parts taken from reference TRBV5-4 and TRBJ2-2, reads ETGVTQSPTHLIKTRGQQVTLRCSSQSGHNTVSWYQQALGQGPQFIFQYYREEENGRGNFPPRFSGLQFPNYSSELNVNALELDDSALYLCVSSLFGTSGRTGELFFGEGSRLTVL.

A remark on this clonotype: A much larger clone differs from this one at a single base, so this may be a read error. J is TRBJ2-3 and V is TRBV5-6; D is uncertain. The germline gives CDR1 SGHDT, CDR2 YYEEEE. The CDR3 has 11 amino acids. V was pared by 6 bases and J by 6 bases, with 8 bases between. CDR3 sequence reads: CASTFSDTQYF. The CDR3 nucleotides are TGTGCCAGCACCTTCTCCGATACGCAGTATTTT.

Notes on this clonotype: Possible read error: a much larger clone is one base away. This chain links TRBV5-4 with TRBJ2-1; 10 bases match TRBD2. J was trimmed by 8 bases and V by 0 bases; bases with no gene match: 8. The CDR3 consists of 16 residues. Germline CDR1 SGHNT, CDR2 YYREEE (reference sequence). CDR3 sequence reads: CASSLVRLAGADEQFF. The DNA of the CDR3 is TGTGCCAGCAGCTTGGTCAGGCTAGCGGGAGCTGATGAGCAGTTCTTC.

Notes on this clonotype: Possible read error: a much larger clone is one base away. The chain carries TRBV6-1 and TRBJ1-1; a weak D match, TRBD1 (5 bases). Per the germline V gene, CDR1 is MNHNS and CDR2 is SASEGT. V was cut by 9 bases and J by 6 bases, with 23 bases left in between. The CDR3 is 15 residues long. The CDR3 protein is CARTNRQRRNAEAFF. The DNA for the CDR3 is TGTGCCAGGACTAACAGACAGCGGCGAAACGCTGAAGCTTTCTTT.

This clonotype came up once. A read error may account for a junction end that differs from germline. The rearrangement uses TRBV30 and TRBJ1-1; no firm D call. Germline assignment: CDR1 GTSNPN and CDR2 SVGIG (reference sequence). The CDR3 is 12 residues long. The CDR3 sequence is CAWSVGGTEAFF. The CDR3 nucleotides read TGTGCCTGGAGTGTAGGTGGCACTGAAGCTTTCTTC. Filled out from reference TRBV30 and TRBJ1-1, the complete variable domain reads SQTIHQWPATLVQPVGSPLSLECTVEGTSNPNLYWYRQAAGRGLQLLFYSVGIGQISSEVPQNLSASRPQDRQFILSSKKLLLSDSGFYLCAWSVGGTEAFFGQGTRLTVV.